This TCR beta chain was identified during a study of T-cell memory formation after mild COVID-19. Overall study results and limits: CD4+ contracting clones lay mainly in CM and EM, CD8+ ones in EMRA. While clones contracting from day 15 to 85 were balanced between CD4 and CD8, later expanders leaned CD4+.

J gave up 4 bases and V 5 bases, and 5 bases lay outside the gene matches. This CDR3 is 14 amino acids long. Germline V gives CDR1 PRHDT, CDR2 FYEKMQ (reference sequence). A remark on this clonotype: Its antigen remains unknown.

TCRdb ran MiXCR on the 5' RACE reads and lists one entry per CDR3 protein. The repertoire holds about 360,000 distinct CDR3 sequences, with under 15% as singletons. The V call is TRBV13, the J call TRBJ1-1; 9 positions agree with TRBD1. The source material was PBMCs or a T cell subset sorted from them (not recorded which). This sequence originates from a young man who had mild COVID-19 (a few samples of this study predate the infection). Cell type and time point are not known. The CDR3 here is CASSKDRGGTEAFF. Here the CDR3 DNA reads TGTGCCAGCAGCAAGGACAGGGGTGGCACTGAAGCTTTCTTT.